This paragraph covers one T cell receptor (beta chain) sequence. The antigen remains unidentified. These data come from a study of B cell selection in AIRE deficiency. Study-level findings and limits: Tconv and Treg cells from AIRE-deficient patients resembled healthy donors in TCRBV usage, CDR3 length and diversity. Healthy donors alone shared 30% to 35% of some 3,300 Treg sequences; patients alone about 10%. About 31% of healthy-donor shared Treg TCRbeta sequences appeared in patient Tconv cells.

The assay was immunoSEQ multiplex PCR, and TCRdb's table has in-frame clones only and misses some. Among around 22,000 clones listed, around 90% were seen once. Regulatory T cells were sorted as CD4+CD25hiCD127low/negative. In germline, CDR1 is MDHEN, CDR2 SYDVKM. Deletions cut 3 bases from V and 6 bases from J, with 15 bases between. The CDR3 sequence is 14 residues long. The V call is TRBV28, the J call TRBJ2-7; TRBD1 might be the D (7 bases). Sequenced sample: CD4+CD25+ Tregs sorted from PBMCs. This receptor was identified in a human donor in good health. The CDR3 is CASSFAGQTGEQYF. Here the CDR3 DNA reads TGTGCCAGCAGTTTTGCGGGACAGACGGGCGAGCAGTACTTC.